This TCR beta chain was recovered during a study of blood T cell repertoires in COVID-19. Study at large: COVID-19 samples from acute and convalescent phases originated in the United States, Italy and Spain. From T cells, B-cell-depleted T cells, or PBMCs came the material, which was cDNA or gDNA.

From germline, CDR1 is SEHNR and CDR2 FQNEAQ (reference sequence). The CDR3 extends over 13 amino acids. V was pared by 6 bases and J by 7 bases, with 15 bases between. Original analysis: Amplified reference gene primers provided the basis for estimating nucleated cell counts. TCRdb keeps only in-frame clones here, not all; method: immunoSEQ multiplex PCR. That table is the source of V, J and clone size, and D and trimming were worked out from the DNA. The sample gives around 220,000 clones, 84% of which show up once; 20% is in the top ten. This sequence was found in a man aged 30-40 years with active or convalescent COVID-19. The V gene is TRBV7-9, the J gene TRBJ1-2; D uncertain. Sequenced sample: peripheral blood. CDR3 region: CASRPDTAFGYTF. The CDR3 nucleotides are TGTGCCAGCAGACCTGACACTGCCTTTGGCTACACCTTC.